A single sample is the source of the 27 T cell receptor beta chains below, sequenced in a study of CD8 T cells in ankylosing spondylitis. Whole-study results and caveats: Apparently characteristic of ankylosing spondylitis blood was a TCR beta motif (about 8 highly homologous variants).

Each CDR3 protein is one row after TCRdb ran MiXCR on the 5' RACE reads. The sample lists about 540,000 distinct CDR3 sequences, 10% to 15% seen once, with under 7.5% in the top ten. No cognate antigen is known for these TCRs. Source material: blood, either unsorted or a sorted T cell fraction (not recorded which). These TCRs come from a male donor with ankylosing spondylitis.

The rearrangement uses TRBV2 and TRBJ1-5; D may be TRBD1 (5 bases). The germline gives CDR1 SNHLY, CDR2 FYNNEI. V was pared by 4 bases and J by 4 bases, with 14 bases between. The CDR3 has 15 residues. The DNA for the CDR3 is TGTGCCAGCAGTGGCGAGGGGTCGGGAAATCAGCCCCAGCATTTT. As protein: CASSGEGSGNQPQHF. Based on the CDR3 plus reference TRBV2 and TRBJ1-5, the full variable domain is EPEVTQTPSHQVTQMGQEVILRCVPISNHLYFYWYRQILGQKVEFLVSFYNNEISEKSEIFDDQFSVERPDGSNFTLKIRSTKLEDSAMYFCASSGEGSGNQPQHFGDGTRLSIL.

A few counts support this clonotype. The rearrangement uses TRBV18 and TRBJ2-1; D could derive from TRBD1 or TRBD2 (5 bases each). CDR1 and CDR2 from the germline V gene are KGHSH and LQKENI. The V and J ends lost 6 bases and 3 bases respectively, with 12 bases between them. The CDR3 sequence is 14 residues long. In nucleotides, the CDR3 is TGTGCCAGCTCCGGGGACGCCTACTACAATGAGCAGTTCTTC. Translated: CASSGDAYYNEQFF.

In this sample, this clonotype turned up many times. J is TRBJ2-1 and V is TRBV7-9; 10 bases are shared with TRBD1. CDR3 length: 15 residues. With 7 bases clipped from V and 7 bases from J, the junction kept 10 bases outside the gene matches. Germline V gene lookup returns CDR1 SEHNR and CDR2 FQNEAQ (reference sequence). The CDR3 sequence is CASTEHGTGANEQFF. Written as DNA, the CDR3 is TGTGCCAGCACCGAACACGGGACAGGGGCAAATGAGCAGTTCTTC.

This clonotype was counted only a few times. V and J are TRBV4-1 and TRBJ1-1; no clear D. Per germline, CDR1 MGHRA and CDR2 YSYEKL. The germline V and J ends were trimmed by 7 bases and 4 bases, with 10 bases remaining between them. The length of the CDR3 is 12 residues. The CDR3 sequence is CASKGGGTEAFF. DNA of the CDR3: TGCGCCAGCAAGGGCGGAGGCACTGAAGCTTTCTTT.

This clonotype was found a few times. V is TRBV12-3 or TRBV12-4 and J is TRBJ1-5, with D hard to call. Trimming removed 5 bases from V and 4 bases from J, with 6 bases in between. CDR3 size: 12 residues. CDR3 DNA sequence: TGTGCCAGCAGTCGGGAGAATCAGCCCCAGCATTTT. It translates to CASSRENQPQHF.

This clonotype occurred many times. The chain links TRBV5-1 to TRBJ2-5, with TRBD2 matching over 11 bases. The V and J ends lost 0 bases and 2 bases, in that order; junction bases with no gene match: 6. The CDR3 is 17 amino acids. Germline CDR1 reads SGHRS; CDR2 reads YFSETQ. DNA for the CDR3: TGCGCCAGCAGCTTGGATTGGGCTAGCGGGGGGCAAGAGACCCAGTACTTC. It translates to CASSLDWASGGQETQYF.

The chain uses TRBV10-3 and TRBJ1-6; TRBD1 matches at 7 bases. This CDR3 comprises 15 residues. The germline V gene encodes CDR1 ENHRY and CDR2 SYGVKD. V was clipped by 6 bases and J by 7 bases; unmatched bases: 9. CDR3 in DNA: TGTGCCATCAGGGGGACAGTTGGTGACAATTCACCCCTCCACTTT. This encodes CAIRGTVGDNSPLHF.

This clonotype was counted a few times. The chain recombines TRBV20-1 with TRBJ2-3, with 9 bases matching TRBD1. CDR1 is DFQATT and CDR2 is SNEGSKA in the germline V gene (reference sequence). V was clipped by 6 bases and J by 0 bases; unmatched bases: 7. This CDR3 contains 15 residues. Written as DNA, the CDR3 is TGCAGTGCCAGTAGACAGGGGGTTAGCACAGATACGCAGTATTTT. This sequence encodes CSASRQGVSTDTQYF.

This chain joins TRBV20-1 and TRBJ1-5, with 7 bases identical to TRBD1. Germline V gene data show CDR1 as DFQATT and CDR2 as SNEGSKA (reference sequence). CDR3 length equals 13 residues. The CDR3 bases are TGCTCCCCCTATACAGGGGTCAATCAGCCCCAGCATTTT. Amino acids: CSPYTGVNQPQHF.

This clonotype appeared once. The V gene is TRBV12-5, the J gene TRBJ2-5; D unresolved. The CDR3 totals 13 residues. Germline V lookup: CDR1 LGHNT, CDR2 FRNRAP. V lost 9 bases and J 7 bases, leaving 18 bases between the germline ends. In nucleotides, the CDR3 is TGTGCTAGCTCAAGGCAGGACGTCCGGACCCAGTACTTC. Amino acids: CASSRQDVRTQYF.

J is TRBJ2-1 and V is TRBV19; a weak D match, TRBD2 (6 bases). From germline, CDR1 is LNHDA and CDR2 SQIVND (reference sequence). This CDR3 region has 15 residues. V was shortened by 7 bases and J by 9 bases, with 22 bases between the two germline ends. This CDR3 is CASTLKGLTGGEQFF. CDR3 DNA: TGTGCCAGTACTCTTAAGGGACTGACCGGTGGTGAGCAGTTCTTC.

This rearrangement joins TRBV13 to TRBJ1-1; D gene uncertain. Trimming took off 3 bases at V and 3 bases at J, with 11 bases between the two ends. The CDR3 is made up of 14 amino acids. Germline V gene sequence: CDR1 PRHDT, CDR2 FYEKMQ (reference sequence). DNA for the CDR3: TGTGCCAGCAGCTTTCCGGGGAGGGACACTGAAGCTTTCTTT. Translated, it gives CASSFPGRDTEAFF. Using reference TRBV13 and TRBJ1-1 for the parts outside the CDR3, the full variable domain is AAGVIQSPRHLIKEKRETATLKCYPIPRHDTVYWYQQGPGQDPQFLISFYEKMQSDKGSIPDRFSAQQFSDYHSELNMSSLELGDSALYFCASSFPGRDTEAFFGQGTRLTVV.

This clonotype was observed a few times. The J gene is TRBJ1-2, the V gene TRBV5-6; TRBD1 might be the D (6 bases). Deletions cut 4 bases from V and 6 bases from J, with 16 bases between. Germline V CDR1 and CDR2: SGHDT, YYEEEE. CDR3 size: 14 residues. The CDR3 loop is CASSAGVQGDGYTF. CDR3 DNA sequence: TGTGCCAGCAGCGCAGGGGTGCAGGGTGATGGCTACACCTTC.

This clonotype turned up a few times. The rearrangement links TRBV5-1 to TRBJ1-5; D gene uncertain. The V gene's germline CDR1 is SGHRS and CDR2 YFSETQ. The CDR3 consists of 14 residues. V shed 0 bases and J shed 7 bases, with 11 bases lying between them. As DNA, the CDR3 is TGCGCCAGCAGCTTGGAGGGATTTCGGCAGCCCCAGCATTTT. Its translation: CASSLEGFRQPQHF.

The V and J genes are TRBV6-1 and TRBJ1-5; no reliable D call. CDR1 MNHNS and CDR2 SASEGT come from the germline V gene. The CDR3 totals 16 residues. V lost 10 bases and J 5 bases, leaving 24 bases between the germline ends. This CDR3 reads CATKPSWGLLYQPQHF. CDR3 coding DNA: TGTGCCACTAAACCCTCCTGGGGTCTCCTCTATCAGCCCCAGCATTTT.

V usage is TRBV5-6 and J usage is TRBJ1-5; TRBD1 agrees at 7 bases. The CDR3 is 16 residues long. Trimming at V came to 1 base and at J to 2 bases, leaving 6 bases not matched to a gene. Germline CDR1 SGHDT, CDR2 YYEEEE. Written as DNA, the CDR3 is TGTGCCAGCAGCTTGACAGGGGTTGGGGGCAATCAGCCCCAGCATTTT. Protein product: CASSLTGVGGNQPQHF.

The V gene is TRBV3-1, the J gene TRBJ2-7; D is perhaps TRBD1 or TRBD2 (6 bases each). Germline CDR1 reads LGHDT; CDR2 reads YNNKEL (reference sequence). V dropped 1 base and J dropped 4 bases, with 17 bases sitting between them. This CDR3 has 16 amino acids. The CDR3 bases are TGTGCCAGCAGCCAAGCCGGCGGGACAAGGCGGTACGAGCAGTACTTC. Translated: CASSQAGGTRRYEQYF.

This clonotype has more than one count but fewer than ten. The chain is built from TRBV20-1 and TRBJ2-3, with no clear D. Trimming took off 7 bases at V and 0 bases at J, with 8 bases between the two ends. The CDR3 has 12 residues. Germline V gives CDR1 DFQATT, CDR2 SNEGSKA (reference sequence). The CDR3 coding sequence is TGCAGTGTTAGCCTGAGCACAGATACGCAGTATTTT. This gives the protein CSVSLSTDTQYF.

This chain connects TRBV7-2 to TRBJ1-2; D possibly corresponds to TRBD1 (5 bases). Germline loops: CDR1 SGHTA, CDR2 FQGNSA. The CDR3 totals 15 residues. The V end lost 0 bases, the J end lost 7 bases, and 15 bases lay between the germline ends. The CDR3 sequence is CASSLALQGWSGYTF. Here the CDR3 DNA reads TGTGCCAGCAGCTTAGCGCTCCAGGGCTGGAGTGGCTACACCTTC.

This clonotype has only a few counts. The chain employs TRBV12-3 or TRBV12-4 and TRBJ2-7; 9 bases line up with TRBD2. CDR3 length equals 15 residues. Germline trimming cut 6 bases from V and 4 bases from J; bases unmatched to any gene: 10. CDR3 protein: CASSQGTSPQYEQYV. DNA for the CDR3: TGTGCCAGCAGCCAAGGGACTAGCCCACAGTACGAGCAGTACGTC.

This clonotype was picked up a small number of times. The chain employs TRBV20-1 and TRBJ2-3, with 8 bases aligning to TRBD2. V shed 4 bases, J shed 11 bases, and the junction held 14 bases outside the gene matches. CDR3 length: 14 amino acids. Germline V lookup: CDR1 DFQATT, CDR2 SNEGSKA (reference sequence). The CDR3 spells CSATITHRLAWQYF. CDR3 DNA: TGCAGTGCTACCATCACCCATCGACTAGCGTGGCAGTATTTT.

V gene TRBV20-1 combines with J gene TRBJ2-1; 7 nucleotides align to TRBD2. The ends lost 4 bases at V and 10 bases at J; junction bases unmatched: 1. The CDR3 covers 10 residues. Germline V gene data show CDR1 as DFQATT and CDR2 as SNEGSKA (reference sequence). The CDR3 region is CSAKGGEQFF. CDR3 nucleotide sequence: TGCAGTGCTAAGGGAGGGGAGCAGTTCTTC.

This clonotype showed up many times. This rearrangement joins TRBV3-1 to TRBJ1-2, with D unclear. Trimming left V 1 base short and J 4 bases short, with 10 bases between. CDR1 and CDR2 from the germline V gene are LGHDT and YNNKEL (reference sequence). CDR3 length: 14 amino acids. The CDR3 here is CASSQGQRSYGYTF. Here the CDR3 DNA reads TGTGCCAGCAGCCAAGGGCAGCGGTCCTATGGCTACACCTTC.

This clonotype turned up a few times. This chain links TRBV6-1 with TRBJ1-1; D is unresolved. Germline CDR1 and CDR2: MNHNS and SASEGT. The CDR3 has 13 residues. With 3 bases removed from V and 3 bases from J, the gap between germline ends came to 8 bases. Written as DNA, the CDR3 is TGTGCCAGCAGTGATACGGGAGACACTGAAGCTTTCTTT. Translated, it gives CASSDTGDTEAFF.

There are a few counts of this clonotype. CDR3 sequence reads: CASSRGQGSTGELFF. CDR3 DNA: TGTGCCAGCAGCCGGGGACAGGGGAGCACCGGGGAGCTGTTTTTT. The genes are TRBV4-2 and TRBJ2-2, with 10 bases matching TRBD1. The CDR3 has 15 residues. Germline V gives CDR1 LGHNA, CDR2 YNFKEQ. J lost 4 bases, V lost 4 bases, and 3 bases had no gene match.

The V gene is TRBV5-5, the J gene TRBJ2-3, with 8 bases lining up with TRBD1. Germline V lookup: CDR1 SGHKS, CDR2 YYEKEE (reference sequence). The trim removed 4 bases at V and 2 bases at J, leaving 3 bases unmatched. This CDR3 comprises 14 residues. CDR3 residues: CASSTGQVTDTQYF. DNA of the CDR3: TGTGCCAGCAGCACGGGACAGGTCACAGATACGCAGTATTTT. The whole variable domain, filled in from reference TRBV5-5 and TRBJ2-3, reads DAGVTQSPTHLIKTRGQQVTLRCSPISGHKSVSWYQQVLGQGPQFIFQYYEKEERGRGNFPDRFSARQFPNYSSELNVNALLLGDSALYLCASSTGQVTDTQYFGPGTRLTVL.

This clonotype was observed a few times. V and J are TRBV5-1 and TRBJ1-1, with TRBD1 matching 7 bases. The CDR3 runs to 16 residues. CDR1 SGHRS and CDR2 YFSETQ come from the germline V gene. V shed 1 base, J shed 2 bases, and the junction held 8 bases outside the gene matches. The CDR3 coding sequence is TGCGCCAGCAGCTTGAACAACAGGGGCGACAACACTGAAGCTTTCTTT. This gives the protein CASSLNNRGDNTEAFF.